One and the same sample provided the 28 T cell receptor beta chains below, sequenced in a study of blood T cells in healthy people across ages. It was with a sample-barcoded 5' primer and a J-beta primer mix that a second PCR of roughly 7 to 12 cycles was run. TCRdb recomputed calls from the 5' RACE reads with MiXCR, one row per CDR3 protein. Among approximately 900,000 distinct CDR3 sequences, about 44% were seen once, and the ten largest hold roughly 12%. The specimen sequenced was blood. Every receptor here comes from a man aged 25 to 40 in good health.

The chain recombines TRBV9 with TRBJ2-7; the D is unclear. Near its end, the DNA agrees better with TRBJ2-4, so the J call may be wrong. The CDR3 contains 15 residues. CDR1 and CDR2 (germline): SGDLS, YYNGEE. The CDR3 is CASSVGQPAGDIQYF. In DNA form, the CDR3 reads TGTGCCAGCAGCGTAGGGCAGCCGGCTGGCGACATTCAGTACTTC.

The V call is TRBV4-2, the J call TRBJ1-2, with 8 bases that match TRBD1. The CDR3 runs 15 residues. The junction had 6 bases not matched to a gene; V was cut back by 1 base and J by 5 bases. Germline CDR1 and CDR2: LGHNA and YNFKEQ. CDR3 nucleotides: TGTGCCAGCAGCCAAGGCGGGACAGGCACGTATGGCTACACCTTC. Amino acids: CASSQGGTGTYGYTF.

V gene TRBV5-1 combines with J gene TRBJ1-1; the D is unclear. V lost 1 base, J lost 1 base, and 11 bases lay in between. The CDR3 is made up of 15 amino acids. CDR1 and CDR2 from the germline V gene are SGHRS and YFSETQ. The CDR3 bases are TGCGCCAGCAGCTTGTCCTCTACCGGGAACACTGAAGCTTTCTTT. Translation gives CASSLSSTGNTEAFF.

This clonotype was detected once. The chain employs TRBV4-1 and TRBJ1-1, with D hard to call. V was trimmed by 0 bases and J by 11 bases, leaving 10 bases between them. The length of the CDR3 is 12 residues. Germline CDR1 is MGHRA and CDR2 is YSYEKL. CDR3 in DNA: TGCGCCAGCAGCCAAGAGGCCAGTCGCGCTTTCTTT. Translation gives CASSQEASRAFF.

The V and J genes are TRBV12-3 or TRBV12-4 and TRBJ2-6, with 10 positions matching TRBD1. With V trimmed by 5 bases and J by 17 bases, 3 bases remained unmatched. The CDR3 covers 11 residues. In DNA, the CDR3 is TGTGCCAGCAGTCTGGGACAGGGGATGACTTTC. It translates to CASSLGQGMTF.

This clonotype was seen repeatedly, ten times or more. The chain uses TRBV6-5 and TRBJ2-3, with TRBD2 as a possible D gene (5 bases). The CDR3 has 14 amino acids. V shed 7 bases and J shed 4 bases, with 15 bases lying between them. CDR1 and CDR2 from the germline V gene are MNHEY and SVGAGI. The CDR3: CASKTDYWADTQYF. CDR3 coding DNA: TGTGCCAGCAAGACCGACTATTGGGCAGATACGCAGTATTTT.

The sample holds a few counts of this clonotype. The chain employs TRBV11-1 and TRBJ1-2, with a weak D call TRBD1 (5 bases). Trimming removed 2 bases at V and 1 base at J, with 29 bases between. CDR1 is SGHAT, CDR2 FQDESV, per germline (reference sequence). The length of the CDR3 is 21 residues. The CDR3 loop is CASSLSSGTQLTRESNYGYTF. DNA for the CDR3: TGTGCCAGCAGCTTATCTTCGGGGACGCAGCTAACTCGGGAGAGTAACTATGGCTACACCTTC.

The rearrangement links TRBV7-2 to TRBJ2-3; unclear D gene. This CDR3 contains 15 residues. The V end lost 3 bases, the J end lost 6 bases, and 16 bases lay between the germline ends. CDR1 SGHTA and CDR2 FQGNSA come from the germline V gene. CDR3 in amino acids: CASSFGSGLGDTQYF. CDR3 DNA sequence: TGTGCCAGCAGCTTTGGGTCGGGCCTCGGGGATACGCAGTATTTT.

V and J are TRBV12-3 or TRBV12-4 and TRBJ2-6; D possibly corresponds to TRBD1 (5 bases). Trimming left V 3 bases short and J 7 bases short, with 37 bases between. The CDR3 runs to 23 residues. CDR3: CASSFWLGGAPSSGAKVANVLTF. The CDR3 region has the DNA TGTGCCAGCAGTTTTTGGCTAGGTGGGGCTCCTTCCTCTGGGGCCAAGGTCGCCAACGTCCTGACTTTC.

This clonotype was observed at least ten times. CDR3 in DNA: TGTGCCAGCAGGGCCGGGACAGGGGGAAATGAGCAGTTCTTC. The encoded protein is CASRAGTGGNEQFF. The J gene is TRBJ2-1, the V gene TRBV6-6; 11 nucleotides line up with TRBD1. Germline assignment: CDR1 MNHNY and CDR2 SVGAGI (reference sequence). CDR3 size: 14 residues. V shed 6 bases, J shed 7 bases, and the junction held 5 bases outside the gene matches.

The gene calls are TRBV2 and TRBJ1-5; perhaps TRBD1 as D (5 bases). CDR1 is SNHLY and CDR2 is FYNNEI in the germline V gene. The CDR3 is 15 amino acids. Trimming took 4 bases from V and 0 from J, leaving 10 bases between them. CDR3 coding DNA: TGTGCCAGCAGTGGACGACAGCTTAGCAATCAGCCCCAGCATTTT. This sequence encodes CASSGRQLSNQPQHF.

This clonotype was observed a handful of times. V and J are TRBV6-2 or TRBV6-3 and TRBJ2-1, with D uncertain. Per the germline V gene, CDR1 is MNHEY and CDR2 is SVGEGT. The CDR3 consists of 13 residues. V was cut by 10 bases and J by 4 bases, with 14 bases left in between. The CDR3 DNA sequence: TGTGCCACCTCGGTGGGGATTTACAATGAGCAGTTCTTC. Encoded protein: CATSVGIYNEQFF.

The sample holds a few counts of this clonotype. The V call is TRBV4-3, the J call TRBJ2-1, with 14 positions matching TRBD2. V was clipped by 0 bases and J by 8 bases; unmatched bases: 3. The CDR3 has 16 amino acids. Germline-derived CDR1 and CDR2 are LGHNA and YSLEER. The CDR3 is CASSQEGTSGGYEQFF. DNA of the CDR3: TGCGCCAGCAGCCAAGAAGGGACTAGCGGGGGCTATGAGCAGTTCTTC.

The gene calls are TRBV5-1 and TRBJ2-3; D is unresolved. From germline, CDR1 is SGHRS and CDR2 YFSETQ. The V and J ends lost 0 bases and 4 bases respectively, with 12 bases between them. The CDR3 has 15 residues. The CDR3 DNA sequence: TGCGCCAGCAGCTTGGGCGGCGATTACCCAGATACGCAGTATTTT. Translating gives CASSLGGDYPDTQYF.

CDR3 protein: CASIWGAEAFF. The CDR3 nucleotides read TGTGCCAGCATATGGGGGGCTGAAGCTTTCTTT. The V gene is TRBV3-1, the J gene TRBJ1-1; maybe TRBD1 (5 bases). CDR3 length: 11 amino acids. Germline lookup yields CDR1 LGHDT and CDR2 YNNKEL (reference sequence). Trimming stripped 7 bases from V and 6 bases from J, with 9 bases between.

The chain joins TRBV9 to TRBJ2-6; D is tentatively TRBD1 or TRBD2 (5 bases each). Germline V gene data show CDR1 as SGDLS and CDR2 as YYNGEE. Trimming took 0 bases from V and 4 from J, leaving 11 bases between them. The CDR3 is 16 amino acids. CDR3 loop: CASSVDPGRGANVLTF. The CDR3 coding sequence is TGTGCCAGCAGCGTAGATCCAGGGAGAGGGGCCAACGTCCTGACTTTC.

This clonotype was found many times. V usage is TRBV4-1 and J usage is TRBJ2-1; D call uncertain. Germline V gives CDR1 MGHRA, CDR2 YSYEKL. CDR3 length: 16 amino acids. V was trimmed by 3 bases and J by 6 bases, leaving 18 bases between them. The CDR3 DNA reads TGCGCCAGCAGCCAGTCAGGCGGCGGTCACCCCAATGAGCAGTTCTTC. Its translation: CASSQSGGGHPNEQFF.

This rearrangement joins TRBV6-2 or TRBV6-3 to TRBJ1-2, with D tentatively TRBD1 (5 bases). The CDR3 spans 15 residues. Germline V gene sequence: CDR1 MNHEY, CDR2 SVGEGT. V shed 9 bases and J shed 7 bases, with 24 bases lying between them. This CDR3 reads CASKKGAGTATGYTF. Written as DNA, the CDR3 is TGTGCCAGTAAAAAGGGAGCAGGGACGGCAACTGGCTACACCTTC.

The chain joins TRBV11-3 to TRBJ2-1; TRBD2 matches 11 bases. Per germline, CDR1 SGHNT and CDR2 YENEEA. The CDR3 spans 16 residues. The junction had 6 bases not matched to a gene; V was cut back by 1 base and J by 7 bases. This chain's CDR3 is CASSLGLAGGGNEQFF. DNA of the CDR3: TGTGCCAGCAGCTTAGGGCTAGCGGGAGGTGGGAATGAGCAGTTCTTC.

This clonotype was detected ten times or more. The CDR3 protein is CASSLGPGGIPDTQYF. The DNA for the CDR3 is TGTGCCAGCAGTTTAGGTCCAGGGGGCATCCCAGATACGCAGTATTTT. This rearrangement joins TRBV28 to TRBJ2-3; 8 bases are a match to TRBD1. The V gene's germline CDR1 is MDHEN and CDR2 SYDVKM. V shed 2 bases, J shed 4 bases, and the junction held 8 bases outside the gene matches. The CDR3 length is 16 residues. Full variable domain (remainder filled in from reference TRBV28 and TRBJ2-3): DVKVTQSSRYLVKRTGEKVFLECVQDMDHENMFWYRQDPGLGLRLIYFSYDVKMKEKGDIPEGYSVSREKKERFSLILESASTNQTSMYLCASSLGPGGIPDTQYFGPGTRLTVL.

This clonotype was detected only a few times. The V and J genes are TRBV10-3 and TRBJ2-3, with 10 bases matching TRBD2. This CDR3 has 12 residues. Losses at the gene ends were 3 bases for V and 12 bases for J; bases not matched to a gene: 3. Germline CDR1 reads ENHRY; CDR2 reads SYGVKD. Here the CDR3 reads CAISEASGGQYF. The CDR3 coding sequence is TGTGCCATCAGTGAAGCTAGCGGGGGACAGTATTTT.

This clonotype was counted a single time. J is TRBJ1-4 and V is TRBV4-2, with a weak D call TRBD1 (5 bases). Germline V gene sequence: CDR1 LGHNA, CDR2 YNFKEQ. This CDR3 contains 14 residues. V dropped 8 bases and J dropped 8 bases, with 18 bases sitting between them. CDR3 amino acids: CASGPGRTGEKLFF. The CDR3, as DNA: TGTGCCAGCGGCCCAGGGAGGACTGGGGAAAAACTGTTTTTT.

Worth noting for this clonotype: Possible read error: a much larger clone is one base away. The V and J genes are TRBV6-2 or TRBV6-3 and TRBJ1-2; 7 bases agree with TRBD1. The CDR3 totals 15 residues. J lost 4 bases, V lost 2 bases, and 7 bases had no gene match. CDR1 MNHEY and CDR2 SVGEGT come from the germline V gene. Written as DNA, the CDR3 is TGTGCCAGCAGTTACGGGGACAGAATACTCTATGGCTACACCTTC. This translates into CASSYGDRILYGYTF.

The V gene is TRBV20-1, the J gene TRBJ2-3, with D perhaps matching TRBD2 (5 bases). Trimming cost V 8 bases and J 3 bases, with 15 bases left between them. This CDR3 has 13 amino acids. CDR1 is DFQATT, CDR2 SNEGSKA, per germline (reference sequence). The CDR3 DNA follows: TGCAGTAACCGGGATGGCGCTACAGATACGCAGTATTTT. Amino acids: CSNRDGATDTQYF.

The CDR3 coding sequence is TGTGCCACCAGCCTACGGGACCTCAACTACGAGCAGTACTTC. It specifies CATSLRDLNYEQYF. The chain couples TRBV15 to TRBJ2-4; D is perhaps TRBD1 or TRBD2 (5 bases each). The J call could be wrong; TRBJ2-7 is a better fit for the DNA end. The CDR3 contains 14 residues. In germline, CDR1 is LNHNV, CDR2 YYDKDF (reference sequence).

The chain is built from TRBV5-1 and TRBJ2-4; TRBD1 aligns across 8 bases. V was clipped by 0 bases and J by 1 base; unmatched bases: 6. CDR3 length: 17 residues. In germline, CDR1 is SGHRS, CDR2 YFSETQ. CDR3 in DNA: TGCGCCAGCAGCTTGGGGCAGGGGGCGTCGGCCAAAAACATTCAGTACTTC. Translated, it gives CASSLGQGASAKNIQYF.

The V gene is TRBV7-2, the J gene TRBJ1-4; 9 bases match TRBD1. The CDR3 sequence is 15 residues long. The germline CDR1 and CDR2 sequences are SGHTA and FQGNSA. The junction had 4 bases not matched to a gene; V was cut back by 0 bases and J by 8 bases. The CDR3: CASSLAGTGKEKLFF. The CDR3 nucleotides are TGTGCCAGCAGCTTAGCCGGGACAGGGAAGGAAAAACTGTTTTTT.

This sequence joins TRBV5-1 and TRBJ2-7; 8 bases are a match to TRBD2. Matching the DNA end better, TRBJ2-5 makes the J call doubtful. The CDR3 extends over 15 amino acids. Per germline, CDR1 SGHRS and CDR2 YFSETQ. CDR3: CASSASGTRKETQYF. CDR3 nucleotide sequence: TGCGCCAGCAGCGCTTCCGGGACTAGGAAAGAGACCCAGTACTTC.